This T cell receptor beta chain was sequenced during a study of cytomegalovirus exposure and HLA in healthy donors. About the study: From HLA-typed donors, an early data release held tens of millions of unique TCRs. Study-wide points: The study recorded fewer than 200 TCR beta chains that were cytomegalovirus-associated. Later work showed greater clonal expansion in HLA-associated TCR beta chains than in equally common others. A prior analysis recorded that most TCR beta V segments were productive about 87% or about 30% of the time.

Amplification used 60 Vbeta primers and 13 Jbeta primers. This table comes from immunoSEQ multiplex PCR, and its TCRdb copy is limited to in-frame clones, with some not included. The table lists approximately 170,000 clones, roughly 76% of them singletons. About this clone itself: Its target is not known.

Germline loops: CDR1 SGHNT, CDR2 YYREEE (reference sequence). V dropped 0 bases and J dropped 4 bases, with 8 bases sitting between them. The CDR3 consists of 13 residues. The sequence derives from a human donor in good health. The sample was PBMCs. This chain links TRBV5-4 with TRBJ2-7, with D uncertain. CDR3: CASSLGLDYEQYF. The CDR3 nucleotides read TGTGCCAGCAGCTTGGGACTTGATTACGAGCAGTACTTC. The full variable domain, its missing parts supplied by reference TRBV5-4 and TRBJ2-7, is ETGVTQSPTHLIKTRGQQVTLRCSSQSGHNTVSWYQQALGQGPQFIFQYYREEENGRGNFPPRFSGLQFPNYSSELNVNALELDDSALYLCASSLGLDYEQYFGPGTRLTVT.